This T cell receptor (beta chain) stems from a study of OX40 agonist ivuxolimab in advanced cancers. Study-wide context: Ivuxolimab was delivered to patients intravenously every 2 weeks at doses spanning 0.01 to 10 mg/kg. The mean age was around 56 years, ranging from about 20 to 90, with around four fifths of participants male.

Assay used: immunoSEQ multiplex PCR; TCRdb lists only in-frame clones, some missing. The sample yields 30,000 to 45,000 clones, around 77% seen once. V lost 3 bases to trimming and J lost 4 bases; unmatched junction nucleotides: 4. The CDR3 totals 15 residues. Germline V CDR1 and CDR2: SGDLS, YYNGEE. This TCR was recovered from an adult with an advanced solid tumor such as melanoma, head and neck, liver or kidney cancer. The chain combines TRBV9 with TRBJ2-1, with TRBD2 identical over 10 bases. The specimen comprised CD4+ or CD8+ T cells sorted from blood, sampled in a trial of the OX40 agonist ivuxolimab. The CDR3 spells CASSATSGMYNEQFF. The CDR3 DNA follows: TGTGCCAGCAGCGCAACTAGCGGGATGTACAATGAGCAGTTCTTC.